Listed here is a single T cell receptor (beta chain). As yet, its antigen is unknown. The sample comes from a study of T cells in Graves' hyperthyroidism and ophthalmopathy. Points from the study as a whole: Also found in blood were most expanded thyroid clonotypes above 0.001. Patients with ophthalmopathy were separated from those with stable hyperthyroidism by a 13 V-J model.

Those with hyperthyroidism were 18 to 65 years old, newly diagnosed, and ill for under 2 months. Investigators excluded patients with uncontrolled infection, other autoimmune disease, pregnancy or lactation. The CDR3 consists of 14 residues. Germline CDR1 SGHTS, CDR2 YDEGEE. V was cut by 1 base and J by 3 bases, with 11 bases left in between. There were TCR beta CDR3 regions amplified from RNA transcripts. HTBI primers were used for first-round RT-PCR of the TCR CDR3. TCRdb redid the calling of the multiplex PCR reads with MiXCR, one entry per CDR3 protein. There are about 46,000 distinct CDR3 sequences in the sample; more than 40% occur only once, and about 30% lies in the top ten.

The sample consisted of peripheral blood or thyroid tissue (not recorded which). This receptor was taken from a woman aged 45-60 years with Graves' hyperthyroidism. V and J are TRBV5-8 and TRBJ2-7, with D perhaps matching TRBD2 (5 bases). CDR3 amino acids: CASSLQLALYEQYF. For the CDR3, the DNA is TGTGCCAGCAGCTTGCAGCTAGCCCTCTACGAGCAGTACTTC.